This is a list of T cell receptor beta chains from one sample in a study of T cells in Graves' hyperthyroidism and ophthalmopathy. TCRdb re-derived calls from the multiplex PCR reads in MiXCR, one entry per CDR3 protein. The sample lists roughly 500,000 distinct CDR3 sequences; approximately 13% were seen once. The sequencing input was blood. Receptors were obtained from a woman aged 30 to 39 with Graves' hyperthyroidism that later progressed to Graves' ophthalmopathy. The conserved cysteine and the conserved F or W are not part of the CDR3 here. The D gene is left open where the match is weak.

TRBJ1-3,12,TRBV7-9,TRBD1,ASSSRGQGNTIY
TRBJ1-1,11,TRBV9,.,ASSVGGDTEAF
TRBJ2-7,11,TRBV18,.,ASSPGADYEQY
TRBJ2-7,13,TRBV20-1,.,SAYRHQDSFYEQY
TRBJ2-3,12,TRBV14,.,ASSQVTDTDTQY
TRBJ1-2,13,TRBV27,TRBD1,ASSLSGQSSYGYT
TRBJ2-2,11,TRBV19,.,ASSISRGGELF
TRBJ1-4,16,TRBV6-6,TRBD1,ASSYSGTGFIGGEKLF
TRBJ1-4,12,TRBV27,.,ASSLGSAPEKLF
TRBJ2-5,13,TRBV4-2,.,ASSQGGLALKTQY
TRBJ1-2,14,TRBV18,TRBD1,ASSLSGQGANYGYT
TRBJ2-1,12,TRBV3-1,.,ASSQGLVLVEQF